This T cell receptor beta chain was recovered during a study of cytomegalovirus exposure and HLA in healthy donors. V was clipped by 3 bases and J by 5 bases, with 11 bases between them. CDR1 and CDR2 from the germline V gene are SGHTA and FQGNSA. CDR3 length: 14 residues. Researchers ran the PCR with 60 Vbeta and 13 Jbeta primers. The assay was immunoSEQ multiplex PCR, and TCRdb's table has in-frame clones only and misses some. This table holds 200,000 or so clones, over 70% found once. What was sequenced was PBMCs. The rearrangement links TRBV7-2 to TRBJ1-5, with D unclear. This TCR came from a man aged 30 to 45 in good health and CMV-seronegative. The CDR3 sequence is CASSLSPVYQPQHF. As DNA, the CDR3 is TGTGCCAGCAGCTTGTCACCGGTCTATCAGCCCCAGCATTTT.